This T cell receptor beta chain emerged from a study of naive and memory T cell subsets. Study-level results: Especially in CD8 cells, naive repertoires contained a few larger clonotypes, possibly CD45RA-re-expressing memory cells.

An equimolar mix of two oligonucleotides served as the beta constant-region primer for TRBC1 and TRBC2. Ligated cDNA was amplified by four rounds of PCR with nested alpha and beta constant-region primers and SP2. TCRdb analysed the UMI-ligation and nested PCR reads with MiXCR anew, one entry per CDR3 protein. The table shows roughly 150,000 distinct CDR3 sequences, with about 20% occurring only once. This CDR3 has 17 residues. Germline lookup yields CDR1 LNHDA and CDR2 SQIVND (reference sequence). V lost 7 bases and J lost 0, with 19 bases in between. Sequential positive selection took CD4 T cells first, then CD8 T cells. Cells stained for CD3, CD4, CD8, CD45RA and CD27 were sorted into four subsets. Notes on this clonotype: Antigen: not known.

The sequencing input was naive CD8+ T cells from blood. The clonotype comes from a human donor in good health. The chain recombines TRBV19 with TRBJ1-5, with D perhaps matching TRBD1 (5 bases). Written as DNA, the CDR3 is TGTGCCAGTACCCAGGGCCCTTTGTGGGATAGCAATCAGCCCCAGCATTTT. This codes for CASTQGPLWDSNQPQHF.